This T cell receptor (beta chain) was retrieved from a study of T-cell reconstitution after alpha-beta-depleted transplantation in children. This clonotype was observed a few times. For TCRbeta, the library was prepared with unique molecular identifiers. TCRdb redid the calling of the PCR reads with MiXCR, one entry per CDR3 protein. The sample lists around 480,000 distinct CDR3 sequences, approximately 30% occurring once. This CDR3 is 16 amino acids long. CDR1 and CDR2 (germline): SGHVS, FNYEAQ. The V segment lost 2 bases and the J segment 7 bases; nucleotides outside the gene matches: 6. This receptor was identified in a human donor who donated a stem cell graft to a child with aplastic anemia. Sequencing was performed on PBMCs from the stem cell graft donor, taken from the stem cell graft. The chain joins TRBV7-6 to TRBJ1-6, with 9 nucleotides matching TRBD1. The CDR3 nucleotides are TGTGCCAGCAGCTTAAGGACAGGGGTCGGAAATTCACCCCTCCACTTT. Its translation: CASSLRTGVGNSPLHF.